The following is a TCR beta chain sequence with its context. Its antigen is currently unknown. The naive CD8 subset, CD45RO-negative cells positively selected for CCR7, excluded terminally differentiated effector memory CD45RA+ cells. The test was conducted at deep level. Here immunoSEQ multiplex PCR was the method, and the copy in TCRdb shows in-frame clones only, minus some. The table lists some 2,100,000 clones, 85% to 95% of them singletons. This entry comes from a study of shared clonotypes between healthy human individuals. Study conclusions and caveats: Clonotypes which were not shared had lower generation probabilities than clonotypes that all four donors shared.

This receptor was obtained from a man younger than 35 in good health. Some clones in this sample may be carry-over from other donors' samples. The sample taken for sequencing was naive CD8+ T cells from PBMCs.

This chain's CDR3 is CASSIRQGVSAMDTEAFF. DNA of the CDR3: TGTGCCAGTAGTATTCGCCAGGGGGTAAGTGCTATGGACACTGAAGCTTTCTTT. This chain links TRBV19 with TRBJ1-1; 7 nucleotides align to TRBD1. Losses at the gene ends were 3 bases for V and 3 bases for J; bases not matched to a gene: 16. The germline gives CDR1 LNHDA, CDR2 SQIVND (reference sequence). The length of the CDR3 is 18 residues.